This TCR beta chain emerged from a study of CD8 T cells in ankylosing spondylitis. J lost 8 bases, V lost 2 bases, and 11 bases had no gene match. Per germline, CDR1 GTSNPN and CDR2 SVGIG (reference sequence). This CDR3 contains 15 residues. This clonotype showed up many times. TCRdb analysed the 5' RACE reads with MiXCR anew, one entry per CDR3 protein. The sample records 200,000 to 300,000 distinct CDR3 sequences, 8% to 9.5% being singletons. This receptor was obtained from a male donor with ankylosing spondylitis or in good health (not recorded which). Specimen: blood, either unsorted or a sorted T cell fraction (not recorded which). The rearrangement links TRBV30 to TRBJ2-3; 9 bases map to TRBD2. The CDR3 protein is CAWSHLGGGAGTQYF. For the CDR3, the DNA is TGTGCCTGGAGTCACTTGGGCGGGGGGGCCGGTACGCAGTATTTT. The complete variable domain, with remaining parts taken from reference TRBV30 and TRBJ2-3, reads SQTIHQWPATLVQPVGSPLSLECTVEGTSNPNLYWYRQAAGRGLQLLFYSVGIGQISSEVPQNLSASRPQDRQFILSSKKLLLSDSGFYLCAWSHLGGGAGTQYFGPGTRLTVL.